A single sample gave rise to the 29 T cell receptor beta chains below, sequenced in a study of T cell changes during pregnancy in multiple sclerosis. Only in-frame clones appear in the TCRdb table, and some are missing; sequencing was by immunoSEQ multiplex PCR. Seen here are 85,000 to 130,000 clones, approximately 94% observed once, and the top ten hold roughly 1%. Material: peripheral blood, obtained before pregnancy. Every receptor here comes from a female donor with multiple sclerosis, enrolled in a pregnancy study.

V gene TRBV19 combines with J gene TRBJ2-1; 13 bases are a match to TRBD2. The CDR3 runs 19 residues. Germline-derived CDR1 and CDR2 are LNHDA and SQIVND (reference sequence). Trimming at V came to 6 bases and at J to 6 bases, leaving 17 bases not matched to a gene. CDR3 sequence: CASRISVLAGGGTGNEQFF. The DNA for the CDR3 is TGTGCCAGTAGAATCTCGGTACTAGCGGGAGGGGGAACCGGCAATGAGCAGTTCTTC.

This clone was counted once. This chain joins TRBV7-8 and TRBJ2-1; possible D gene TRBD2, 6 bases. This CDR3 contains 14 residues. The V and J ends lost 6 bases and 4 bases respectively, with 13 bases between them. Germline V gene data show CDR1 as SGHVS and CDR2 as FQNEAQ. The CDR3 reads CASRSAGRYNEQFF. The CDR3 nucleotides read TGTGCCAGCAGGAGCGCGGGACGGTACAATGAGCAGTTCTTC.

CDR3 residues: CASRTSGRATDTQYF. CDR3 DNA: TGTGCCAGCAGGACTAGCGGGAGGGCCACAGATACGCAGTATTTT. The gene calls are TRBV27 and TRBJ2-3; TRBD2 aligns across 14 bases. CDR1 and CDR2 from the germline V gene are MNHEY and SMNVEV (reference sequence). This CDR3 has 15 amino acids. V trimming: 6 bases; J trimming: 2 bases; junction bases outside the gene matches: 1.

The chain uses TRBV5-1 and TRBJ1-1; TRBD1 is a possible D gene (5 bases). CDR3 length: 14 amino acids. CDR1 and CDR2 (germline): SGHRS, YFSETQ. Trimming took off 3 bases at V and 8 bases at J, with 17 bases between the two ends. The CDR3: CASSSSWTQREAFF. The CDR3 DNA follows: TGCGCCAGCAGCTCCAGCTGGACACAAAGGGAAGCTTTCTTT.

CDR3 DNA: TGTGCCAGCAGTACACCGGGACAGGGTTTGGGCGAGCAGTACTTC. This sequence encodes CASSTPGQGLGEQYF. The chain employs TRBV27 and TRBJ2-7; 9 bases map to TRBD1. Germline CDR1 is MNHEY and CDR2 is SMNVEV (reference sequence). V was pared by 5 bases and J by 6 bases, with 11 bases of the junction left unmatched. This CDR3 region has 15 residues.

This clone has only one observation. This chain joins TRBV28 and TRBJ2-4; perhaps TRBD2 as D (7 bases). V lost 2 bases and J lost 0, with 20 bases in between. The V gene's germline CDR1 is MDHEN and CDR2 SYDVKM. The CDR3 has 19 residues. CDR3 amino acids: CASSLRGAGRLLAKNIQYF. CDR3 nucleotide sequence: TGTGCCAGCAGTTTACGGGGGGCGGGGCGCCTTTTAGCCAAAAACATTCAGTACTTC.

Only one count was recorded for this clone. The chain employs TRBV5-1 and TRBJ2-1; 7 nucleotides match TRBD2. The germline CDR1 and CDR2 sequences are SGHRS and YFSETQ. CDR3 size: 14 residues. V dropped 0 bases and J dropped 7; count of bases not matched to a gene: 4. Written as DNA, the CDR3 is TGCGCCAGCAGCTTGGTGGCGGGAGTGAATGAGCAGTTCTTC. Its translation is CASSLVAGVNEQFF.

This clone was counted between two and nine times. This sequence joins TRBV7-9 and TRBJ2-1, with a possible D match to TRBD2 (5 bases). CDR3 length: 13 residues. Deletions cut 7 bases from V and 3 bases from J, with 10 bases between. Looked up from germline, CDR1 is SEHNR and CDR2 is FQNEAQ (reference sequence). CDR3 sequence: CASKDGNYNEQFF. CDR3 coding DNA: TGTGCCAGCAAGGACGGGAACTACAATGAGCAGTTCTTC.

V and J are TRBV30 and TRBJ1-1; D is ambiguous. Germline values: CDR1 GTSNPN, CDR2 SVGIG (reference sequence). V lost 5 bases to trimming and J lost 5 bases, with 9 bases between them. This CDR3 is built from 11 residues. CDR3 in DNA: TGTGCCTGGGGGTCGGGTACTGAAGCTTTCTTT. This gives the protein CAWGSGTEAFF.

This clone was picked up a small number of times. The V call is TRBV19, the J call TRBJ1-1; D ambiguous. V lost 6 bases, J lost 1 base, and 6 bases lay in between. The germline gives CDR1 LNHDA, CDR2 SQIVND (reference sequence). This CDR3 has 12 amino acids. As DNA, the CDR3 is TGTGCCAGTAGCGCAGGGAACACTGAAGCTTTCTTT. Translating gives CASSAGNTEAFF.

This clone was detected only once. The chain carries TRBV13 and TRBJ2-6; D remains unclear. This CDR3 spans 16 amino acids. Deletions cut 1 base from V and 2 bases from J, with 9 bases between. The germline V gene encodes CDR1 PRHDT and CDR2 FYEKMQ (reference sequence). CDR3 nucleotide sequence: TGTGCCAGCAGCTTAGACAGTTTCCCTGGGGCCAACGTCCTGACTTTC. Amino acids: CASSLDSFPGANVLTF.

The genes are TRBV5-8 and TRBJ2-7, with a possible D match to TRBD2 (5 bases). The CDR3 length is 15 residues. V was trimmed by 4 bases and J by 3 bases, leaving 17 bases between them. CDR1 and CDR2 (germline): SGHTS, YDEGEE. CDR3 region: CASSRPPSRNYEQYF. CDR3 nucleotides: TGTGCCAGCAGCCGCCCCCCTAGCCGCAACTACGAGCAGTACTTC.

Only one count was recorded for this clone. The chain is built from TRBV7-2 and TRBJ2-3, with 10 positions matching TRBD2. CDR1 and CDR2 (germline): SGHTA, FQGNSA. This CDR3 is 16 amino acids long. V shed 4 bases, J shed 2 bases, and the junction held 6 bases outside the gene matches. The CDR3 loop reads CASSSYSGRSTDTQYF. The CDR3 region has the DNA TGTGCCAGCAGCTCCTATAGCGGGAGGTCCACAGATACGCAGTATTTT.

This chain joins TRBV2 and TRBJ1-2; maybe TRBD1 (6 bases). The CDR3 is 14 residues long. Germline V gene sequence: CDR1 SNHLY, CDR2 FYNNEI. V gave up 3 bases and J gave up 4 bases, with 12 bases separating them. The CDR3 DNA reads as TGTGCCAGCAGTGAGGAGACAGGAGCCTATGGCTACACCTTC. Protein sequence: CASSEETGAYGYTF. The variable domain in full, with the rest retrieved from reference TRBV2 and TRBJ1-2, is EPEVTQTPSHQVTQMGQEVILRCVPISNHLYFYWYRQILGQKVEFLVSFYNNEISEKSEIFDDQFSVERPDGSNFTLKIRSTKLEDSAMYFCASSEETGAYGYTFGSGTRLTVV.

The chain combines TRBV7-2 with TRBJ2-2; 8 positions agree with TRBD2. The junction had 7 bases not matched to a gene; V was cut back by 6 bases and J by 4 bases. Germline lookup yields CDR1 SGHTA and CDR2 FQGNSA. This CDR3 has 15 residues. DNA for the CDR3: TGTGCCAGCAGGACGACTAGCGTTCTCACCGGGGAGCTGTTTTTT. As protein: CASRTTSVLTGELFF.

This rearrangement joins TRBV19 to TRBJ2-7; 12 nucleotides match TRBD2. This CDR3 contains 14 residues. Germline lookup yields CDR1 LNHDA and CDR2 SQIVND (reference sequence). V lost 6 bases and J lost 3; bases outside the gene matches: 3. The CDR3 reads CASSRLAGDYEQYF. CDR3 sequence (DNA): TGTGCCAGTAGCCGACTAGCGGGAGACTACGAGCAGTACTTC.

CDR3 coding DNA: TGTGCCAGCAGCTTAGGACAGGGGGCGCGGTCAGGTGAAAAACTGTTTTTT. Encoded protein: CASSLGQGARSGEKLFF. V and J are TRBV13 and TRBJ1-4; TRBD1 matches at 9 bases. CDR3 size: 17 residues. Per the germline V gene, CDR1 is PRHDT and CDR2 is FYEKMQ (reference sequence). Unmatched junction bases numbered 9, after V lost 0 bases and J lost 7 bases.

J is TRBJ2-3 and V is TRBV30; no definite D call. Germline V lookup: CDR1 GTSNPN, CDR2 SVGIG (reference sequence). CDR3 length equals 14 residues. V lost 0 bases, J lost 1 base, and 8 bases lay in between. This CDR3 is CAWSVGRGTDTQYF. The CDR3 region has the DNA TGTGCCTGGAGTGTTGGCCGGGGCACAGATACGCAGTATTTT.

The rearrangement uses TRBV29-1 and TRBJ2-3; TRBD2 is a possible D gene (6 bases). Germline loops: CDR1 SQVTM, CDR2 ANQGSEA. There are 14 residues in the CDR3. Trimming left V 3 bases short and J 2 bases short, with 12 bases between. The CDR3 DNA reads TGCAGCGTTGATGTGGGGCGGGACACAGATACGCAGTATTTT. Its protein product is CSVDVGRDTDTQYF.

This clone was seen more than once but under ten times. V gene TRBV5-4 combines with J gene TRBJ2-7; 7 bases agree with TRBD2. The CDR3 has 15 residues. Germline assignment: CDR1 SGHNT and CDR2 YYREEE (reference sequence). Trimming cost V 2 bases and J 2 bases; bases outside gene matches: 7. DNA for the CDR3: TGTGCCAGCAGCTTCGGGGGGATGGCACCCTACGAGCAGTACTTC. This codes for CASSFGGMAPYEQYF.

This chain's CDR3 is CASSGGDNQPQHF. In nucleotides, the CDR3 is TGTGCCAGCAGTGGAGGGGATAATCAGCCCCAGCATTTT. This chain joins TRBV27 and TRBJ1-5, with TRBD1 as a possible D gene (5 bases). The CDR3 extends over 13 amino acids. Germline V CDR1 and CDR2: MNHEY, SMNVEV (reference sequence). The V end was cut by 5 bases, the J end by 4 bases, with 9 bases between.

This chain uses TRBV23-1 with TRBJ2-7, with 8 bases that match TRBD1. TRBV23-1 counts as an open reading frame of uncertain function. V was clipped by 2 bases and J by 2 bases; unmatched bases: 2. CDR3 length: 14 amino acids. For the CDR3, the DNA is TGCGCCAGCAGTCAAAGGGGACAGGCCTACGAGCAGTACTTC. Amino acids: CASSQRGQAYEQYF.

The CDR3 is CATSRDRGSNYGYTF. In DNA, the CDR3 is TGTGCCACCAGCAGAGACAGGGGGTCTAACTATGGCTACACCTTC. V gene TRBV15 combines with J gene TRBJ1-2; 7 bases are a match to TRBD1. Trimming removed 0 bases from V and 0 bases from J; junction bases left unmatched: 1. Germline CDR1 is LNHNV and CDR2 is YYDKDF (reference sequence). The CDR3 totals 15 residues.

Comments on this clone: At one boundary the junction diverges from the germline segment, which might be a read error. The genes are TRBV5-4 and TRBJ2-7; TRBD2 matches at 11 bases. Germline values: CDR1 SGHNT, CDR2 YYREEE (reference sequence). The CDR3 has 14 amino acids. The CDR3 is CASSSGQGVLAGVF. DNA of the CDR3: TGTGCCAGCAGCTCGGGACAGGGTGTACTAGCGGGAGTCTTC.

V and J are TRBV11-2 and TRBJ1-1, with D possibly TRBD1 on 5 matching bases. The CDR3 consists of 16 residues. Germline CDR1 is SGHAT and CDR2 is FQNNGV. Trimming shortened V by 2 bases and J by 4 bases, and 17 bases separated the two germline ends. The CDR3 DNA sequence: TGTGCCAGCAGCTTAACGACCGGACGGGGGAGCACTGAAGCTTTCTTT. Amino acids: CASSLTTGRGSTEAFF.

DNA for the CDR3: TGTGCCAGCAGCCAGATCGACAGGGTGGCAGACACCATATATTTT. Encoded protein: CASSQIDRVADTIYF. The rearrangement links TRBV14 to TRBJ1-3; 7 nucleotides align to TRBD1. This CDR3 has 15 amino acids. V gave up 3 bases and J gave up 8 bases; unmatched junction bases: 10. Germline V gene data show CDR1 as SGHDN and CDR2 as FVKESK.

This CDR3 is CASSAGANRDSFSGNTIYF. In DNA, the CDR3 is TGTGCCAGCAGCGCTGGAGCTAACCGGGACAGCTTCTCTGGAAACACCATATATTTT. The V gene is TRBV9, the J gene TRBJ1-3, with TRBD1 identical over 7 bases. The CDR3 length is 19 residues. V dropped 3 bases and J dropped 0; count of bases not matched to a gene: 15. The germline gives CDR1 SGDLS, CDR2 YYNGEE.

This clone was recorded once. The genes are TRBV10-1 and TRBJ2-5; 8 positions match TRBD1. The trim removed 4 bases at V and 1 base at J, leaving 2 bases unmatched. The CDR3 has 14 amino acids. The germline V gene encodes CDR1 WNHNN and CDR2 SYGVQD (reference sequence). For the CDR3, the DNA is TGCGCCAGCAGTGGGGGACAGGCCCAAGAGACCCAGTACTTC. Protein product: CASSGGQAQETQYF.

The chain links TRBV10-3 to TRBJ2-5; D remains unclear. This CDR3 contains 12 residues. Trimming cost V 0 bases and J 5 bases, with 4 bases left between them. Germline V gives CDR1 ENHRY, CDR2 SYGVKD. DNA of the CDR3: TGTGCCATCAGTGAGTCTATGGAGACCCAGTACTTC. It specifies CAISESMETQYF.